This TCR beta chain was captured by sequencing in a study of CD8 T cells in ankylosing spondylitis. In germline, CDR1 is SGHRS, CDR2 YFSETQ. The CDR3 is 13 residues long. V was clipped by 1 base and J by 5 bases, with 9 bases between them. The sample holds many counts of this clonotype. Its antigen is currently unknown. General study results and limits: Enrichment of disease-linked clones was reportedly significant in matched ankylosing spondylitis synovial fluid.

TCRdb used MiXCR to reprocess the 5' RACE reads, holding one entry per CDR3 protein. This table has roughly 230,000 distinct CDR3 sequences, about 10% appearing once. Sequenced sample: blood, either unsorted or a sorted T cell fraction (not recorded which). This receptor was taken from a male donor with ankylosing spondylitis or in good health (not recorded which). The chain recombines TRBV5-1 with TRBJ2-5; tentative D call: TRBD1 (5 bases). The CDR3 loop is CASSLMGQETQYF. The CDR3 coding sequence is TGCGCCAGCAGCTTGATGGGGCAGGAGACCCAGTACTTC. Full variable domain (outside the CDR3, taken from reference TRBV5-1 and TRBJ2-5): KAGVTQTPRYLIKTRGQQVTLSCSPISGHRSVSWYQQTPGQGLQFLFEYFSETQRNKGNFPGRFSGRQFSNSRSEMNVSTLELGDSALYLCASSLMGQETQYFGPGTRLLVL.